Given below is one TCR beta chain in context. This CDR3 is built from 11 residues. V was cut by 6 bases and J by 6 bases, with 11 bases left in between. From germline, CDR1 is DFQATT and CDR2 SNEGSKA (reference sequence). The sample belongs to a study of response to subunit inactivated influenza vaccine. TCRdb reanalysed the RT-PCR reads using MiXCR and keeps one entry per CDR3 protein. This table holds just under 550,000 distinct CDR3 sequences, 20% to 25% found once. The data also belong to a second study, concerning T cells expressing NK-cell markers. According to that study: TCR beta cDNA was generated via 5'RACE template switching incorporating UMIs. Researchers got TCR beta repertoires out of sorted CD3+CD56+NKG2C+, CD3+CD56+NKG2C- and CD3+CD56-NKG2C+ T cells. Just one sequenced donor of eight was HCMV-seronegative, while seven were seropositive. Several donors likewise had their CD3+CD56-NKG2C+ fraction led by these clonotypes. Nothing established the HCMV specificity of expanded NKG2C+ T cell clones.

This TCR was sampled from a man aged 50 to 60 who received an inactivated influenza vaccine. The chain recombines TRBV20-1 with TRBJ1-1; D remains ambiguous. The sequences come from CD4+ T cells sorted from PBMCs, collected less than 13 days after vaccination. CDR3 nucleotides: TGCAGTGCCTCTGACACCCCTGAAGCTTTCTTT. This gives the protein CSASDTPEAFF.